This TCR beta chain is from a study of blood T cell repertoires in COVID-19. Study context: Samples representing acute and convalescent COVID-19 were sourced from the United States, Italy and Spain. The cDNA or gDNA used as material had been derived from T cells, B-cell-depleted T cells, or PBMCs.

Authors' analysis steps: Reference gene primer amplification gave nucleated cell count estimates. The protocol was immunoSEQ multiplex PCR, while the TCRdb copy is restricted to in-frame clones and leaves out a portion. V, J and clone size reflect that table, while D and trimming were determined from the DNA. The sample lists about 150,000 clones; about 83% were seen once. Sequencing used peripheral blood. The origin of this receptor is a woman aged 55 to 70 with COVID-19, enrolled during active disease.

The CDR3 protein is CASRGPVGREENEKLFF. CDR3 bases: TGTGCCAGCAGGGGACCGGTAGGCAGGGAGGAGAATGAAAAACTGTTTTTT. The chain is built from TRBV5-6 and TRBJ1-4; D is possibly TRBD1 (5 bases). The CDR3 consists of 17 residues. CDR1 is SGHDT and CDR2 is YYEEEE in the germline V gene. V lost 5 bases to trimming and J lost 5 bases, with 22 bases between them.